This TCR beta chain is drawn from a study of T cell changes during pregnancy in multiple sclerosis. Germline loops: CDR1 SEHNR, CDR2 FQNEAQ (reference sequence). With V trimmed by 8 bases and J by 1 base, 8 bases remained unmatched. CDR3 length equals 16 residues. The data were produced by immunoSEQ multiplex PCR, yet TCRdb's version contains in-frame clones alone and is incomplete. The sample records 50,000 to 80,000 clones, 90% to 95% being singletons. This material consisted of CD8+ T cells from peripheral blood mononuclear cells, taken before pregnancy. This TCR derives from a female donor with multiple sclerosis, enrolled in a pregnancy study. This sequence joins TRBV7-9 and TRBJ2-3; 11 bases are shared with TRBD2. The CDR3: CASRAASGGRTDTQYF. CDR3 coding DNA: TGTGCCAGCCGCGCGGCTAGCGGGGGGCGCACAGATACGCAGTATTTT.